Described below is a single T cell receptor beta chain sequence and its context. In its sample, this clonotype was seen many times. The clone's antigen remains unknown. No per-base quality is available; no much larger clone lies one base away. CDR1 and CDR2, looked up from the germline V gene, are SGHRS and YFSETQ. The CDR3 goes from the cysteine to the phenylalanine over 11 residues. Only the CDR3 region is kept as DNA, spanning 33 bases read in frame from base 1. V is pared back by 5 bases and J by 2 bases, with 4 bases lying between the germline termini. The source of the sample is a study of neurological immune-mediated disorders (dated by TCRdb to between 2019 and 2020). General notes on the study: Among the 34 multiple sclerosis patients, relapsing-remitting MS accounted for approximately 31 and secondary progressive MS accounted for 3. Using UMI-based sequencing, the study compared peripheral blood TCR-beta repertoires from patients with HTLV-I-associated myelopathy (HAM/TSP), patients with multiple sclerosis, and healthy controls. The approximately 100 TCR-beta libraries included longitudinal samples, technical triplicates and paired sorted CD4+ and CD8+ T-cell subsets alongside PBMC samples. The cohort was made up of approximately 71 subjects, consisting of some 15 HAM/TSP patients, about 34 multiple sclerosis patients and 20 healthy controls.

The investigation overall reported the following: The MS cluster was not associated with any clinical or MRI features, and the authors stated that larger cohorts are needed. TCR clonal expansion was highest in HAM/TSP patients and lowest in MS patients, with MS patients falling below even healthy controls. No identical CDR3 amino acid sequences were shared among expanded clones across subjects, suggesting private TCR-beta repertoires in all groups. In a phylogenetic analysis, the repertoires of 18 out of 34 MS patients fell into a single cluster of related CDR3 sequences, pointing to a possible signature at the repertoire level.

To synthesize cDNA, template-switch 5'RACE was performed with a primer carrying a 10-nucleotide random unique molecular identifier so that each TCR transcript was tagged. Every sequencing run covered 15-18 subjects and yielded more than 160 million TCR-beta sequences. The RNeasy kit was used to extract total RNA. The KAPA Real-time Library Amplification kit was used to amplify TCR-beta VDJ regions with primers targeting the TCR constant region and the 5'RACE anchor. Sample indexes and Illumina adaptors were added in a first PCR, after which library yield was increased in a second PCR. After purification with Ampure beads, the TCR product of roughly 650 bp was size-selected on a 2% E-gel SizeSelection system. Before pooling, library quality was checked on a Bioanalyzer, concentration was measured with Qubit, and libraries were quantified with the Kapa Library Quantification kit. An Illumina HiSeq 2500 was used to sequence the libraries paired-end at 2 x 150 bp. To increase sequence diversity, roughly 24-31% phiX was spiked into each library pool. The authors processed their data as follows. The quality-filtered reads were processed with the UMI-based MiGEC pipeline, whose error correction step removed more than 75% of the raw TCR sequences. VDJ genes were aligned to IMGT germline references, and clonotypes were defined by unique CDR3 amino acid sequence plus V-J genes. Clonal expansion, Shannon diversity, and CDR3 relatedness (CalcPairwiseDistances, ClusterSamples) were evaluated with VDJtools, and phylogenetic trees were built with CLCbio workbench. Using coefficient-of-variation modelling across technical triplicates, the study counted a clone as expanded if it had at least 8 unique UMIs. Using fastp trimming at Q25 and MiXCR clonotype assembly, TCRdb reanalyzed the public sequencing data and kept in-frame beta chains. Merged by CDR3 protein, the rows form single entries marked with the most common genes and DNA. The authors' filters were not applied to this entry. The sample table lists 95,000 to 150,000 distinct CDR3 sequences, roughly 3.2% of them with a count of one. The ten biggest clones cover 1% to 1.5% of the sample.

For the unsorted PBMC libraries, 2 million PBMCs were stored in RNAlater at -80 degrees C until RNA extraction and were used to generate the libraries. Multiple sclerosis patients were enrolled in a US clinical protocol evaluating disease progression by magnetic resonance imaging. Peripheral blood was subjected to Ficoll-Hypaque density gradient centrifugation to isolate PBMCs, which were then cryopreserved in liquid nitrogen. The TCR originated in a young woman with multiple sclerosis. The V and J genes are TRBV5-1 and TRBJ2-5; no D gene is confidently identified. Sample: PBMCs. The encoded CDR3 is CASRKQETQYF. In nucleotide form, the sequence is TGCGCCAGCAGGAAACAAGAGACCCAGTACTTC.